This T cell receptor beta chain was identified in a study of blood T cell repertoires in COVID-19. This clone has just a few counts. CDR3 length: 13 residues. Germline values: CDR1 SNHLY, CDR2 FYNNEI. Trimming at V came to 10 bases and at J to 8 bases, leaving 12 bases not matched to a gene. Profiled with immunoSEQ multiplex PCR; TCRdb holds only in-frame clones, not every one. The sample consists of some 150,000 clones, 70% to 90% of them appearing once. This sequence originates from a man aged 55 to 69 with acute or convalescent COVID-19. Sequencing was performed on peripheral blood. The chain has TRBV2 and TRBJ1-2; 8 bases match TRBD1. DNA of the CDR3: TGTGCCATCCACATTGGACAGGGAGGCGGCTACACCTTC. It codes for CAIHIGQGGGYTF.